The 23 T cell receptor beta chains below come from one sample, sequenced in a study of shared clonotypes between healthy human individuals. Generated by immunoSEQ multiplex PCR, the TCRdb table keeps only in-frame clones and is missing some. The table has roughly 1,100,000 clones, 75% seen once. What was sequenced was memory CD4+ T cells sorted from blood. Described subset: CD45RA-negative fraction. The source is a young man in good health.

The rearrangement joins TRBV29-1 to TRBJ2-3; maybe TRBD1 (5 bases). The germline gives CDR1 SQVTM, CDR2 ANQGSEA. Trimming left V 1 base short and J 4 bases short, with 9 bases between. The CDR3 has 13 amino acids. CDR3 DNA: TGCAGCGTTGAAGGCAGGGCCTCAGATACGCAGTATTTT. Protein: CSVEGRASDTQYF.

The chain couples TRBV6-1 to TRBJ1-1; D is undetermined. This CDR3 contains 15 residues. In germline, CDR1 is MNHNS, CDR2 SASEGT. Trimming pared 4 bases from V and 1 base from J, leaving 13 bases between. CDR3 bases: TGTGCCAGCAGTGCAAACGACGGAAGGAACACTGAAGCTTTCTTT. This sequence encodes CASSANDGRNTEAFF.

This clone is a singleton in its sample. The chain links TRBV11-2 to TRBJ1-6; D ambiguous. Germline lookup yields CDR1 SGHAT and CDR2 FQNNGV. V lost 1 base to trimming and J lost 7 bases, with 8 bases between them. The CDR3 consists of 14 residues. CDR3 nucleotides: TGTGCCAGCAGCTTAGCGGGCGCCAATTCACCCCTCCACTTT. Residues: CASSLAGANSPLHF.

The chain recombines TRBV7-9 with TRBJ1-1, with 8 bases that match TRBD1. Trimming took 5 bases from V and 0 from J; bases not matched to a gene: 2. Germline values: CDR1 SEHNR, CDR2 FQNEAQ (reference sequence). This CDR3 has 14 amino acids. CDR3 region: CASSGDRLNTEAFF. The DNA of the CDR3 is TGTGCCAGCAGCGGGGACAGGTTGAACACTGAAGCTTTCTTT.

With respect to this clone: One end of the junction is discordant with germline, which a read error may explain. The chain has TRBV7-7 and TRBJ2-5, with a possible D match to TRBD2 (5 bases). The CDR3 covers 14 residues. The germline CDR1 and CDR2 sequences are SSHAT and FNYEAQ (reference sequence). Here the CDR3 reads CASSHLGGQETQYF. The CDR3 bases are TGTGCTAGCAGCCACCTTGGAGGCCAGGAGACCCAGTACTTC.

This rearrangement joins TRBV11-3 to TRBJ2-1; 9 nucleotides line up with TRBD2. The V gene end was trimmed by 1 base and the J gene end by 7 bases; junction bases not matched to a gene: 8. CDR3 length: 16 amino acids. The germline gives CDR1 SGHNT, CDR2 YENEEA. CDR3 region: CASSLGGRAAENEQFF. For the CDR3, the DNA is TGTGCCAGCAGCTTAGGCGGGAGGGCCGCTGAAAATGAGCAGTTCTTC.

The CDR3: CATSVRTSYGYTF. CDR3 nucleotide sequence: TGTGCCACCAGCGTGCGTACCTCCTATGGCTACACCTTC. This chain joins TRBV15 and TRBJ1-2; the D is unclear. The CDR3 has 13 residues. Germline V lookup: CDR1 LNHNV, CDR2 YYDKDF (reference sequence). Trimming took off 5 bases at V and 4 bases at J, with 11 bases between the two ends. Full variable domain (outside the CDR3, taken from reference TRBV15 and TRBJ1-2): DAMVIQNPRYQVTQFGKPVTLSCSQTLNHNVMYWYQQKSSQAPKLLFHYYDKDFNNEADTPDNFQSRRPNTSFCFLDIRSPGLGDTAMYLCATSVRTSYGYTFGSGTRLTVV.

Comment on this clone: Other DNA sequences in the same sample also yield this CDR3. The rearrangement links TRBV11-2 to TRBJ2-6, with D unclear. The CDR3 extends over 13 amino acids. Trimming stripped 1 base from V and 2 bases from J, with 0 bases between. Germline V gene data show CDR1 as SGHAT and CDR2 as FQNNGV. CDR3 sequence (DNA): TGTGCCAGCAGCTTAGCTGGGGCCAACGTCCTGACTTTC. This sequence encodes CASSLAGANVLTF.

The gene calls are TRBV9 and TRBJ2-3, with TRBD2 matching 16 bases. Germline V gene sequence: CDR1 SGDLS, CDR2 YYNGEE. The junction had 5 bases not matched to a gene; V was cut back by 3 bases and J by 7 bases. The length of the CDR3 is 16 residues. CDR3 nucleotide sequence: TGTGCCAGCAGCGCGGGACTAGCGGGAGGGGGGTATACGCAGTATTTT. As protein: CASSAGLAGGGYTQYF.

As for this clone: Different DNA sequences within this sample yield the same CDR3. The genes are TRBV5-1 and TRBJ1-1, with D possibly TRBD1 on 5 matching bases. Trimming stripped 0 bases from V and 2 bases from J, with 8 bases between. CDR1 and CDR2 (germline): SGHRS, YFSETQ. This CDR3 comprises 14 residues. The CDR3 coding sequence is TGCGCCAGCAGCTTGGCGGGGCGAAACACTGAAGCTTTCTTT. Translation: CASSLAGRNTEAFF.

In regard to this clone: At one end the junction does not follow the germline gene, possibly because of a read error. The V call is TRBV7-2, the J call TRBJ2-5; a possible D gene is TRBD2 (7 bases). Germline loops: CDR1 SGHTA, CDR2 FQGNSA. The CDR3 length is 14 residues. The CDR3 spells CASRLGGDQETQYF. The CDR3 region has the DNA TGTGCCAGCAGGTTAGGGGGGGACCAAGAGACCCAGTACTTC.

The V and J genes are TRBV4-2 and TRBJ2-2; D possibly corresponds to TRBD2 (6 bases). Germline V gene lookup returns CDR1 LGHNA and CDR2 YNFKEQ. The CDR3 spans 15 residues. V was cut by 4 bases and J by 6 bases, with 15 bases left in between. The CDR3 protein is CASSPGTFDAGELFF. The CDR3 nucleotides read TGTGCCAGCAGCCCCGGGACTTTCGACGCCGGGGAGCTGTTTTTT.

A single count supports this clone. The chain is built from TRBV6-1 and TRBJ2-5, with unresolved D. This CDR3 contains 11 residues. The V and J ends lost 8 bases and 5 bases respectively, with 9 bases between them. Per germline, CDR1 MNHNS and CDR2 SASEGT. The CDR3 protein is CASVRRETQYF. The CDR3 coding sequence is TGTGCCAGCGTGAGACGGGAGACCCAGTACTTC.

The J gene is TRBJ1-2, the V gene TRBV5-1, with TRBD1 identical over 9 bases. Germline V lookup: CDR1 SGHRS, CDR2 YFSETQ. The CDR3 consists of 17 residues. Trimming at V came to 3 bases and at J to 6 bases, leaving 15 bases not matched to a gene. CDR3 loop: CASSYGQGWPLNDGYTF. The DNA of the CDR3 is TGCGCCAGCAGCTATGGACAGGGGTGGCCTTTAAATGATGGCTACACCTTC. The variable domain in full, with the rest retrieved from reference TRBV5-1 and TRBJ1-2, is KAGVTQTPRYLIKTRGQQVTLSCSPISGHRSVSWYQQTPGQGLQFLFEYFSETQRNKGNFPGRFSGRQFSNSRSEMNVSTLELGDSALYLCASSYGQGWPLNDGYTFGSGTRLTVV.

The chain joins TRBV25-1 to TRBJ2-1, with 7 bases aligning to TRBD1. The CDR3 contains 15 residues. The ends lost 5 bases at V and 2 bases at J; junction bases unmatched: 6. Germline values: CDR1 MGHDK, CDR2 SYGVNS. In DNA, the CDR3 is TGTGCCAGCAGTTCAACAGGGGCTGCCTACAATGAGCAGTTCTTC. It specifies CASSSTGAAYNEQFF. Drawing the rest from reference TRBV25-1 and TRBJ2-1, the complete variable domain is EADIYQTPRYLVIGTGKKITLECSQTMGHDKMYWYQQDPGMELHLIHYSYGVNSTEKGDLSSESTVSRIRTEHFPLTLESARPSHTSQYLCASSSTGAAYNEQFFGPGTRLTVL.

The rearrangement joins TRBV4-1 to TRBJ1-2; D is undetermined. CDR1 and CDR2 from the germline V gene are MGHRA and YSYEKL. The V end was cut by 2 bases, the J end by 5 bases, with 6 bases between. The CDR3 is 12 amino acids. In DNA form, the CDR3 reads TGCGCCAGCAGCCAACCATCATATGGCTACACCTTC. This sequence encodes CASSQPSYGYTF.

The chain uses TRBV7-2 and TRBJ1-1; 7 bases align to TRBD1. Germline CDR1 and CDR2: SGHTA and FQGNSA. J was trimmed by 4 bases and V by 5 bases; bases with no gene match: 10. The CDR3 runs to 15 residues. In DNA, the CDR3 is TGTGCCAGCAGCACGAGACAGGGACCGGGCACTGAAGCTTTCTTT. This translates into CASSTRQGPGTEAFF.

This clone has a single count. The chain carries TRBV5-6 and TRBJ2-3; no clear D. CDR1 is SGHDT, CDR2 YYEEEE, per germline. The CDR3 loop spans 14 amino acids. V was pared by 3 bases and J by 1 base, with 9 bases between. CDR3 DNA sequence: TGTGCCAGCAGCTATTTCAGCGGCACAGATACGCAGTATTTT. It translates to CASSYFSGTDTQYF.

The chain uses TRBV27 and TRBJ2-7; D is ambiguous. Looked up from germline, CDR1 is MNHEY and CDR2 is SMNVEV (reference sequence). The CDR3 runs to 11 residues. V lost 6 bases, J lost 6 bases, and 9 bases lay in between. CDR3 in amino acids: CASSPDSEQYF. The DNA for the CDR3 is TGTGCCAGCAGCCCGGATTCCGAGCAGTACTTC.

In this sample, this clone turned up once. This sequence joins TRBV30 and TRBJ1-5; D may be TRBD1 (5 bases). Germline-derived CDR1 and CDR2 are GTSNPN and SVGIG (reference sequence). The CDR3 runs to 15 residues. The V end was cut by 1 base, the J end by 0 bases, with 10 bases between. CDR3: CAWSGQSYSNQPQHF. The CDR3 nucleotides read TGTGCCTGGAGTGGACAGTCGTATAGCAATCAGCCCCAGCATTTT.

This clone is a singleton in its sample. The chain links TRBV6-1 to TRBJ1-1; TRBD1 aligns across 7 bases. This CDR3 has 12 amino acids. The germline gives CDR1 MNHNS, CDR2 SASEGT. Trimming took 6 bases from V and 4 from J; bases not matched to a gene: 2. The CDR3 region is CASSSGGTEAFF. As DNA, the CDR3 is TGTGCCAGCAGCTCAGGGGGCACTGAAGCTTTCTTT.

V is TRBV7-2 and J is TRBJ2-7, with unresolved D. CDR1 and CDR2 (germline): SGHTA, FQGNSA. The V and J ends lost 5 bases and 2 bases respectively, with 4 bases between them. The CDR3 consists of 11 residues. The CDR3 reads CASSGAYEQYF. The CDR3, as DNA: TGTGCCAGCAGCGGGGCCTACGAGCAGTACTTC.

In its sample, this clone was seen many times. The CDR3 coding sequence is TGCGCCAGCAGCCAAGATCCGAGGAAAGGCGCTGAAGCTTTCTTT. This encodes CASSQDPRKGAEAFF. This rearrangement joins TRBV4-3 to TRBJ1-1; no clear D. Germline-derived CDR1 and CDR2 are LGHNA and YSLEER. The CDR3 is 15 residues long. The V end was cut by 0 bases, the J end by 6 bases, with 14 bases between.